Here is one T cell receptor beta chain with its context. The sample comes from a study of blood T cell repertoires in COVID-19. The V and J ends lost 0 bases and 5 bases respectively, with 11 bases between them. The CDR3 sequence is 15 residues long. Germline CDR1 is SGHRS and CDR2 is YFSETQ. The table came from immunoSEQ multiplex PCR; TCRdb's copy has only in-frame clones and leaves some out. The profile covers roughly 200,000 clones, with approximately 85% appearing a single time and approximately 9.9% taken by the ten largest. The rearrangement links TRBV5-1 to TRBJ2-2; the D gene is possibly TRBD2 (5 bases). The sequenced sample consisted of peripheral blood. This receptor was identified in a human donor with active or convalescent COVID-19. The donor label of this sample is uncertain. CDR3: CASSLELAWTGELFF. CDR3 coding DNA: TGCGCCAGCAGCTTGGAGTTAGCGTGGACCGGGGAGCTGTTTTTT.